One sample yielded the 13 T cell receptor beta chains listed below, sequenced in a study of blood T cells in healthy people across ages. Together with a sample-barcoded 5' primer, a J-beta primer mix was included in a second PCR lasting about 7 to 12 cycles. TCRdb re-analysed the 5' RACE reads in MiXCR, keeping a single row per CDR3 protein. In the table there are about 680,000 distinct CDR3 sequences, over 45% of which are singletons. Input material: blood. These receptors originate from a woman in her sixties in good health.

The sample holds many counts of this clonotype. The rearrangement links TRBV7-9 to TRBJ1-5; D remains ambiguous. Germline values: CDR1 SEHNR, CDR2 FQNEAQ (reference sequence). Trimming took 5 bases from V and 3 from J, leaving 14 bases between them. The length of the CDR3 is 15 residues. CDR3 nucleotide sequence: TGTGCCAGCAGCCCCGGACGGCTTTACAATCAGCCCCAGCATTTT. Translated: CASSPGRLYNQPQHF.

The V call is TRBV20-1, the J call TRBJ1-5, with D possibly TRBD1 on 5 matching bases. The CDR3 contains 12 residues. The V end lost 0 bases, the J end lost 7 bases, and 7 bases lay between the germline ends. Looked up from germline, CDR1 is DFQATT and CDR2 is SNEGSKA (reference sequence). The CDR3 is CSARDRGQPQHF. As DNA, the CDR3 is TGCAGTGCTAGAGATCGGGGGCAGCCCCAGCATTTT.

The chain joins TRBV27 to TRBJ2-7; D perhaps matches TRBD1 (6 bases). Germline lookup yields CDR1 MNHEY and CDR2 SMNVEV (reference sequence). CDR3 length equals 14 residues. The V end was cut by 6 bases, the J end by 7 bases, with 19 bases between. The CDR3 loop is CASSYSDSFNEQYF. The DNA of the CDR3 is TGTGCCAGCAGCTACTCGGACAGCTTCAATGAGCAGTACTTC.

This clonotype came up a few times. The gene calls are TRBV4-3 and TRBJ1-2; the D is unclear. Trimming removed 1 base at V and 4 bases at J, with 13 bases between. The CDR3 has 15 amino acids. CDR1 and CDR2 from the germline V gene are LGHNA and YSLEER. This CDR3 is CASSQGLQPSYGYTF. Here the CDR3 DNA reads TGCGCCAGCAGCCAAGGGCTACAGCCCTCCTATGGCTACACCTTC.

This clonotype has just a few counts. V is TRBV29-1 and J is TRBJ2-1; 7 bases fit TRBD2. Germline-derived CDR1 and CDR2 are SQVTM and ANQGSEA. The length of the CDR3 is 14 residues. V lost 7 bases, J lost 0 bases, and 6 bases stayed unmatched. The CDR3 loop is CSAGSGDSYNEQFF. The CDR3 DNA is TGCAGCGCGGGAAGCGGGGACTCCTACAATGAGCAGTTCTTC.

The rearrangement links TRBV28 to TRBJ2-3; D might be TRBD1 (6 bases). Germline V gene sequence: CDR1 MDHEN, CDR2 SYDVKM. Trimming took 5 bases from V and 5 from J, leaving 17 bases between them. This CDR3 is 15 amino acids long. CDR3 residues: CASSRRYRVQDTQYF. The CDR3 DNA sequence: TGTGCCAGCAGTCGCAGATACAGGGTTCAAGATACGCAGTATTTT.

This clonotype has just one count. CDR3 loop: CASSPRTSGRLYNEQFF. The DNA of the CDR3 is TGTGCCAGCAGCCCAAGGACTAGCGGGAGGCTCTACAATGAGCAGTTCTTC. V is TRBV7-9 and J is TRBJ2-1; TRBD2 matches 14 bases. Germline assignment: CDR1 SEHNR and CDR2 FQNEAQ (reference sequence). CDR3 length: 17 residues. J lost 3 bases, V lost 5 bases, and 6 bases had no gene match. Together with reference TRBV7-9 and TRBJ2-1, the CDR3 gives the full variable domain: DTGVSQNPRHKITKRGQNVTFRCDPISEHNRLYWYRQTLGQGPEFLTYFQNEAQLEKSRLLSDRFSAERPKGSFSTLEIQRTEQGDSAMYLCASSPRTSGRLYNEQFFGPGTRLTVL.

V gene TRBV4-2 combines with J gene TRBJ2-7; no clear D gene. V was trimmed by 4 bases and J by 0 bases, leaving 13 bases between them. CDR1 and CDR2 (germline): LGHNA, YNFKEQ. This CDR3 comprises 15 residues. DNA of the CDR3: TGTGCCAGCAGCCGGACCAGTACCGACTCCTACGAGCAGTACTTC. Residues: CASSRTSTDSYEQYF.

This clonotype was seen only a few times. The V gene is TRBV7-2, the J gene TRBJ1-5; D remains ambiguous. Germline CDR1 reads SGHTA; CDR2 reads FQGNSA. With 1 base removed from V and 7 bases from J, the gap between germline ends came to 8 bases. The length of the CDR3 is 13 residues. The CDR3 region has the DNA TGTGCCAGCAGCTTAGATCTAGGACAGCCCCAGCATTTT. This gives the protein CASSLDLGQPQHF.

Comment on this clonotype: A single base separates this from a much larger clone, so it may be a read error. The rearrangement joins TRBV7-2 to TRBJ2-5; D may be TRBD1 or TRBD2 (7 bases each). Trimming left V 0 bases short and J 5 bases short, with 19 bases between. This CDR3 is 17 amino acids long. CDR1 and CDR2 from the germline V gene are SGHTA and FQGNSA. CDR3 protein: CASSLASRGGWFETQYF. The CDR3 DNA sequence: TGTGCCAGCAGCTTAGCGTCCAGGGGGGGCTGGTTTGAGACCCAGTACTTC.

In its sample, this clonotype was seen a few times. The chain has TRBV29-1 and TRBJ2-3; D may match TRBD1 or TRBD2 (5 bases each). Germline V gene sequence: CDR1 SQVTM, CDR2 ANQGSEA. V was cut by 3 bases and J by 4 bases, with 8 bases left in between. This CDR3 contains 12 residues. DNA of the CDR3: TGCAGCGTTGACCCGGGACCAGATACGCAGTATTTT. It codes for CSVDPGPDTQYF.

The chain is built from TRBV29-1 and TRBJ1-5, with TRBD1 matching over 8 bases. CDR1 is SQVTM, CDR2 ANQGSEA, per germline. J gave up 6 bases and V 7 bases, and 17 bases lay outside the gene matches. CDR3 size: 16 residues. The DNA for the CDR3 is TGCAGCGGGGGTCCTGGGGGACAGGTTTCTGGTCAGCCCCAGCATTTT. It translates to CSGGPGGQVSGQPQHF.

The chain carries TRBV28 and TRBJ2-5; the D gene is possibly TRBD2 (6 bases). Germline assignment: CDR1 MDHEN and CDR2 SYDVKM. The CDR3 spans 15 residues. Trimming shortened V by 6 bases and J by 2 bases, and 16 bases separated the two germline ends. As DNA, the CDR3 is TGTGCCAGCAGCCCCCGGGGTAGCGGTCAAGAGACCCAGTACTTC. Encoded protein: CASSPRGSGQETQYF.